What follows are 8 T cell receptor beta chains derived from one specimen sequenced in a study. TCRdb itself ran the 5' RACE reads through MiXCR, one entry per CDR3 protein. The sample contains about 55,000 distinct CDR3 sequences, about a sixth of which appear only once. The sequencing input was naive CD4+ T cells sorted from blood. Regarding subset: naive CD4+ T cells, CD4+CD45RA+CD25-. Source of these receptors: a female donor with breast cancer.

This chain uses TRBV5-1 with TRBJ2-1, with D uncertain. Trimming removed 3 bases from V and 0 bases from J, with 7 bases in between. This CDR3 is built from 14 residues. The V gene's germline CDR1 is SGHRS and CDR2 YFSETQ. The CDR3 nucleotides read TGCGCCAGCAGCTCATATAGCTCCTACAATGAGCAGTTCTTC. It translates to CASSSYSSYNEQFF.

The sample holds a few counts of this clonotype. The J gene is TRBJ2-1, the V gene TRBV7-8; 9 positions match TRBD1. CDR3 length: 17 amino acids. The germline V gene encodes CDR1 SGHVS and CDR2 FQNEAQ. With 5 bases clipped from V and 0 bases from J, the junction kept 8 bases outside the gene matches. This chain's CDR3 is CASSQTGTGSSYNEQFF. The DNA of the CDR3 is TGTGCCAGCAGCCAAACCGGGACAGGGAGCTCCTACAATGAGCAGTTCTTC.

This clonotype was counted at least ten times. V and J are TRBV15 and TRBJ2-2; 11 bases match TRBD2. The CDR3 totals 18 residues. Trimming removed 0 bases from V and 6 bases from J; junction bases left unmatched: 9. Germline V gene data show CDR1 as LNHNV and CDR2 as YYDKDF (reference sequence). The CDR3: CATSREVAGGRFAGELFF. CDR3 nucleotides: TGTGCCACCAGCAGAGAAGTAGCGGGGGGGAGATTCGCCGGGGAGCTGTTTTTT.

This clonotype occurred many times. V usage is TRBV5-1 and J usage is TRBJ1-2; D gene ambiguous. The CDR3 extends over 14 amino acids. Germline lookup yields CDR1 SGHRS and CDR2 YFSETQ. Trimming took off 2 bases at V and 0 bases at J, with 8 bases between the two ends. CDR3 sequence: CASSFDSPNYGYTF. CDR3 DNA: TGCGCCAGCAGCTTCGACTCACCTAACTATGGCTACACCTTC.

This clonotype was recorded at least ten times. The CDR3 reads CASSYLLAGLAEQYF. CDR3 nucleotides: TGTGCCAGCAGTTACCTACTAGCGGGGTTGGCCGAGCAGTACTTC. V and J are TRBV6-2 or TRBV6-3 and TRBJ2-7; 10 positions agree with TRBD2. Germline values: CDR1 MNHEY, CDR2 SVGEGT. The CDR3 consists of 15 residues. Trimming at V came to 2 bases and at J to 6 bases, leaving 7 bases not matched to a gene.

The chain joins TRBV4-1 to TRBJ1-2; weak D call: TRBD1 (6 bases). CDR1 and CDR2 from the germline V gene are MGHRA and YSYEKL. The CDR3 length is 17 residues. V was pared by 3 bases and J by 0 bases, with 17 bases between. CDR3 residues: CASSHLTGGRANYGYTF. DNA of the CDR3: TGCGCCAGCAGCCACCTGACAGGAGGAAGAGCTAACTATGGCTACACCTTC.

This clonotype was observed a handful of times. The chain carries TRBV5-5 and TRBJ1-5; the D gene is possibly TRBD1 (5 bases). Trimming shortened V by 4 bases and J by 5 bases, and 16 bases separated the two germline ends. CDR3 length: 15 amino acids. Germline V lookup: CDR1 SGHKS, CDR2 YYEKEE (reference sequence). CDR3 protein: CASSDARDPYQPQHF. DNA for the CDR3: TGTGCCAGCAGCGACGCTCGGGACCCCTATCAGCCCCAGCATTTT.

V and J are TRBV25-1 and TRBJ1-5; D is undetermined. Germline V lookup: CDR1 MGHDK, CDR2 SYGVNS. This CDR3 contains 12 residues. V lost 8 bases to trimming and J lost 0 bases, with 5 bases between them. As DNA, the CDR3 is TGTGCCAGCCGTTATAGCAATCAGCCCCAGCATTTT. Its translation is CASRYSNQPQHF.